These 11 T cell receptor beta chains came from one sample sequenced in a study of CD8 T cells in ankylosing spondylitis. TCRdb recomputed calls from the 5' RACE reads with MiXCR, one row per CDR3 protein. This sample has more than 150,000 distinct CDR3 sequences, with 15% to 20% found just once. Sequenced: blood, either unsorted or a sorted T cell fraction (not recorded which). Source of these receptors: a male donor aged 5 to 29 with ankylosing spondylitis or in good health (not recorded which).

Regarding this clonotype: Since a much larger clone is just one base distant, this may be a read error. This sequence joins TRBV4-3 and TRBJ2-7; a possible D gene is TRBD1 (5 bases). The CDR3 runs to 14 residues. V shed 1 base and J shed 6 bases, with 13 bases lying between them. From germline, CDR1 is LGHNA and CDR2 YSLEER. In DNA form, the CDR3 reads TGCGCCAGCAGCCAAGGACAGTGGTTCGGCGAGCAGTACTTC. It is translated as CASSQGQWFGEQYF.

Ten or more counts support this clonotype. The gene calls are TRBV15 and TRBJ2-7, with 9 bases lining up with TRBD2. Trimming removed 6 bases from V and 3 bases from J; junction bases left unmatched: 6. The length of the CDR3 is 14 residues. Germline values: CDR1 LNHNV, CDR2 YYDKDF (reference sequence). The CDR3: CATSSSSGIYEQYF. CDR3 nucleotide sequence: TGTGCCACCAGTAGCTCTAGCGGGATCTACGAGCAGTACTTC.

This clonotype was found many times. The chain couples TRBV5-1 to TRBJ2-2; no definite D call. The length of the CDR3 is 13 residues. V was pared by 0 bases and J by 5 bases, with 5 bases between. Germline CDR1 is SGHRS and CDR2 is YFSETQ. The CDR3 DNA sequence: TGCGCCAGCAGCTTGGCCGTGACCGGGGAGCTGTTTTTT. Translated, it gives CASSLAVTGELFF.

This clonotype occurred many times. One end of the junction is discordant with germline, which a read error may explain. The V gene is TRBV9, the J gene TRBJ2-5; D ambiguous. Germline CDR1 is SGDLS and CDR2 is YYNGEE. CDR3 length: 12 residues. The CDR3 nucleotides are TGTGCCAGCAGCGTAGGCTCAGAGATCCAGTACTTC. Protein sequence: CASSVGSEIQYF.

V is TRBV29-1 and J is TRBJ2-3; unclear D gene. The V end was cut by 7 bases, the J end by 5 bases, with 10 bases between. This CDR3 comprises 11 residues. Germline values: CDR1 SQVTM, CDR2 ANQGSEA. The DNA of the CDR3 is TGCAGCGGTACCACGGGAGATACGCAGTATTTT. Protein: CSGTTGDTQYF.

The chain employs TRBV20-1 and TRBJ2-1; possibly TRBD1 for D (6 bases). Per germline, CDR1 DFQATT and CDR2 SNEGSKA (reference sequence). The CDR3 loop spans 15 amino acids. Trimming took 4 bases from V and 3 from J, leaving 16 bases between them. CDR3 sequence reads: CSATSAGTSYNEQFF. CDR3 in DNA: TGCAGTGCTACCTCCGCCGGGACAAGCTACAATGAGCAGTTCTTC.

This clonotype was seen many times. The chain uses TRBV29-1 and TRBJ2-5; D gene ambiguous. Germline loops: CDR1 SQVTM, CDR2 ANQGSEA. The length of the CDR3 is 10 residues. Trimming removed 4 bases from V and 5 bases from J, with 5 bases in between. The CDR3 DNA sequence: TGCAGCGTTGGTTGGGAGACCCAGTACTTC. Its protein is CSVGWETQYF. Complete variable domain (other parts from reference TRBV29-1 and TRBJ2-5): SAVISQKPSRDICQRGTSLTIQCQVDSQVTMMFWYRQQPGQSLTLIATANQGSEATYESGFVIDKFPISRPNLTFSTLTVSNMSPEDSSIYLCSVGWETQYFGPGTRLLVL.

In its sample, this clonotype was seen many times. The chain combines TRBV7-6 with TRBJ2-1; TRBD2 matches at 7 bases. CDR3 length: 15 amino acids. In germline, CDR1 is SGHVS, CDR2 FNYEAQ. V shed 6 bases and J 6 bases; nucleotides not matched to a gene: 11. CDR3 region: CASSEQTGGFNEQFF. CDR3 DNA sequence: TGTGCCAGCAGTGAACAAACGGGAGGCTTCAATGAGCAGTTCTTC.

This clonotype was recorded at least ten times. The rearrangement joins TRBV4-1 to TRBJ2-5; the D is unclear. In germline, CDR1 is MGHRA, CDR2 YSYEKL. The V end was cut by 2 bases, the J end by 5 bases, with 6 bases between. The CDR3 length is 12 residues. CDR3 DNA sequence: TGCGCCAGCAGCCAACCTGGGGAGACCCAGTACTTC. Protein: CASSQPGETQYF.

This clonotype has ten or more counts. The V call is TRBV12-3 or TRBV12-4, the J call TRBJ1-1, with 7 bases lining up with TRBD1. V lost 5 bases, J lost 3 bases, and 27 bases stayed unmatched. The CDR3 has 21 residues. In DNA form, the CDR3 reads TGTGCCAGCAGTACGACTTATCGGGGGGGGACAGTAGTGGTGCCTTACACTGAAGCTTTCTTT. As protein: CASSTTYRGGTVVVPYTEAFF.

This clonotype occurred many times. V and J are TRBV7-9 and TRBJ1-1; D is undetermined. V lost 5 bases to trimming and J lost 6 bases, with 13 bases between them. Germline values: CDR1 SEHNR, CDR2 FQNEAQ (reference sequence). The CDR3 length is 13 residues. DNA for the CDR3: TGTGCCAGCAGCCCCAGGCGGGCCTCTGAAGCTTTCTTT. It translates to CASSPRRASEAFF. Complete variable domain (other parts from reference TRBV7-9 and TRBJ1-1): DTGVSQNPRHKITKRGQNVTFRCDPISEHNRLYWYRQTLGQGPEFLTYFQNEAQLEKSRLLSDRFSAERPKGSFSTLEIQRTEQGDSAMYLCASSPRRASEAFFGQGTRLTVV.